This T cell receptor beta chain was identified during a study of blood T cell repertoires in COVID-19. This table comes from immunoSEQ multiplex PCR, and its TCRdb copy is limited to in-frame clones, with some not included. The sample records about 280,000 clones, around 90% being singletons. CDR3 length: 14 amino acids. Germline V gene sequence: CDR1 SEHNR, CDR2 FQNEAQ (reference sequence). Deletions cut 3 bases from V and 1 base from J, with 9 bases between. Allocation to cohorts depended on clinical history reported by the participants. The chain combines TRBV7-9 with TRBJ2-5, with no clear D. This clonotype originated in a woman between 40 and 50 years old who had recovered from COVID-19. The sequenced sample consisted of PBMCs or T cells enriched from blood (not recorded which). The CDR3 nucleotides read TGTGCCAGCAGCTTTTTACAGTCCCAAGAGACCCAGTACTTC. It encodes CASSFLQSQETQYF.